These 6 T cell receptor beta chains share one sample of origin, sequenced in a study of circulating CD8 cells and anti-PD-1 response in melanoma. Each library started from 15 ng of total RNA using the QIAseq Immune Repertoire TCR panel. TCRdb used MiXCR to reprocess the reads, holding one entry per CDR3 protein. The table shows approximately 430 distinct CDR3 sequences, with roughly 8.7% occurring only once. From live CD3+CD8+TCRalphabeta+ cells, four PD-1 and/or TIGIT subsets were sorted. The specimen comprised CD8+ T cells from PBMCs, sampled at baseline or after one month of anti-PD-1 therapy (not recorded which). These receptors all come from a human donor with melanoma.

By its share, this clonotype is medium-sized. The chain's CDR3 is CASSGTSGGGNEQFF. DNA for the CDR3: TGTGCCAGCAGCGGAACTAGCGGGGGAGGAAATGAGCAGTTCTTC. This chain uses TRBV6-4 with TRBJ2-1; 11 bases line up with TRBD2. The CDR3 is 15 residues long. Trimming took 6 bases from V and 7 from J; bases not matched to a gene: 8. Looked up from germline, CDR1 is MRHNA and CDR2 is SNTAGT.

Judged by abundance, this clonotype is medium-sized. V gene TRBV28 combines with J gene TRBJ2-7, with TRBD1 as a possible D gene (5 bases). Per germline, CDR1 MDHEN and CDR2 SYDVKM. The germline V and J ends were trimmed by 3 bases and 2 bases, with 11 bases remaining between them. The CDR3 is 14 amino acids. CDR3 bases: TGTGCCAGCAGTTTCGACAGTCTCGCCTACGAGCAGTACTTC. Translated, it gives CASSFDSLAYEQYF.

This clonotype is labeled as medium-sized (0.01 to 0.1%). The CDR3: CASSEAVEFSGLDNEQFF. CDR3 DNA: TGTGCCAGCAGTGAAGCTGTCGAATTCAGCGGCCTAGACAATGAGCAGTTCTTC. The chain is built from TRBV2 and TRBJ2-1; TRBD2 is a possible D gene (5 bases). Trimming left V 0 bases short and J 5 bases short, with 20 bases between. This CDR3 contains 18 residues. Germline loops: CDR1 SNHLY, CDR2 FYNNEI. Complete variable domain (other parts from reference TRBV2 and TRBJ2-1): EPEVTQTPSHQVTQMGQEVILRCVPISNHLYFYWYRQILGQKVEFLVSFYNNEISEKSEIFDDQFSVERPDGSNFTLKIRSTKLEDSAMYFCASSEAVEFSGLDNEQFFGPGTRLTVL.

This clonotype is large within its sample. CDR3 in amino acids: CASSLAVTDTQYF. CDR3 sequence (DNA): TGTGCCAGCAGCCTAGCGGTAACAGATACGCAGTATTTT. The chain links TRBV2 to TRBJ2-3, with 7 bases identical to TRBD2. The CDR3 has 13 residues. Germline assignment: CDR1 SNHLY and CDR2 FYNNEI. V was clipped by 6 bases and J by 3 bases; unmatched bases: 3.

Relative to its sample, this clonotype is large. The chain has TRBV27 and TRBJ2-1; no firm D call. From germline, CDR1 is MNHEY and CDR2 SMNVEV (reference sequence). The CDR3 runs 12 residues. The V and J ends lost 6 bases and 6 bases respectively, with 9 bases between them. CDR3: CASSVIGNEQFF. In DNA form, the CDR3 reads TGTGCCAGCAGCGTCATCGGCAATGAGCAGTTCTTC.

As to this clonotype: This sequence may be a read error, since a much larger clone differs from it by one base. The chain uses TRBV20-1 and TRBJ2-3, with a weak D call TRBD2 (6 bases). The V gene lost 5 bases and the J gene lost 0 bases, with 15 bases spanning the gap. The CDR3 is made up of 15 amino acids. Germline CDR1 and CDR2: DFQATT and SNEGSKA (reference sequence). CDR3 DNA: TGCAGTGCTTGGTCCGGGACTGCTAGCACAGATACGCAGTATTTT. This translates into CSAWSGTASTDTQYF.